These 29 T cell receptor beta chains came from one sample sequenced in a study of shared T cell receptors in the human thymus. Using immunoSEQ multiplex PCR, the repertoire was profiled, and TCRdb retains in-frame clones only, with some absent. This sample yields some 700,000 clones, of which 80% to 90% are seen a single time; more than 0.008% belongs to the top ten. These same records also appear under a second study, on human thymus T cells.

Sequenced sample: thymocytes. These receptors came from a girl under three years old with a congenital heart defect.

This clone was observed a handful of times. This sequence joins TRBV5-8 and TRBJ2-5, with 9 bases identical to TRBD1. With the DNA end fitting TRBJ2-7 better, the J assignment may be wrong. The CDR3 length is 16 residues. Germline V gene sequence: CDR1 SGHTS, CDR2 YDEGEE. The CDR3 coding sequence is TGTGCCAGCAGCTACGCCCCACAGGGGGCAGGTTACGAGCAGTACTTC. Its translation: CASSYAPQGAGYEQYF.

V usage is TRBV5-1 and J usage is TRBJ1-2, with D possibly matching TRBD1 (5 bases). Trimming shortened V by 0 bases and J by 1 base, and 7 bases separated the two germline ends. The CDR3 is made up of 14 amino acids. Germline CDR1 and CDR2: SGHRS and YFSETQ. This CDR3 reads CASSLADSNYGYTF. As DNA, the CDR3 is TGCGCCAGCAGCTTGGCCGACAGTAACTATGGCTACACCTTC.

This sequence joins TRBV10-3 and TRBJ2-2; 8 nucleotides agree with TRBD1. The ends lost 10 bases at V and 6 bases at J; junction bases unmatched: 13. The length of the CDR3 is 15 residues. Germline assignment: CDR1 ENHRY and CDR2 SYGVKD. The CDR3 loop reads CATKATGARSGELFF. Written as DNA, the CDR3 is TGTGCCACAAAGGCGACAGGGGCGCGGTCCGGGGAGCTGTTTTTT.

The DNA of the CDR3 is TGTGCCAGCACGCCACTCGGGACAGGTACTTATTATAGCAATCAGCCCCAGCATTTT. Its protein is CASTPLGTGTYYSNQPQHF. The chain employs TRBV28 and TRBJ1-5; 8 bases match TRBD1. V gave up 7 bases and J gave up 0 bases; unmatched junction bases: 17. CDR3 length: 19 amino acids. Germline lookup yields CDR1 MDHEN and CDR2 SYDVKM.

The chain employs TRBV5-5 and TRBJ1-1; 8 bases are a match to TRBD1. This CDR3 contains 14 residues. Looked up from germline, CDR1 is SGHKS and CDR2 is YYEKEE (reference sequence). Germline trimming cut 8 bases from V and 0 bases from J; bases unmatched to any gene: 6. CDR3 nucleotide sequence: TGTGCCAGTTACAGGGGGACGATGAACACTGAAGCTTTCTTT. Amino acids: CASYRGTMNTEAFF.

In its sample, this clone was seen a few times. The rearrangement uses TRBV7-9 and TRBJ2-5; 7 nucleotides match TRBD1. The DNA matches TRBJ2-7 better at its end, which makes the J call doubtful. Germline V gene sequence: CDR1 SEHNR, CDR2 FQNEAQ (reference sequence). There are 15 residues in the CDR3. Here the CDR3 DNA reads TGTGCCAGCAGCCCTAATGACAGGGCCCCATACGAGCAGTACTTC. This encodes CASSPNDRAPYEQYF.

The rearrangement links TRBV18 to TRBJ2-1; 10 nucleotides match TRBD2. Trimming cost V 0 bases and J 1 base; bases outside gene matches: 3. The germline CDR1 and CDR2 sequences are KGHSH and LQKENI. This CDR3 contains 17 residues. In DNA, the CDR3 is TGTGCCAGCTCACCACCGGCTAGCGGGGGTTCCTACAATGAGCAGTTCTTC. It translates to CASSPPASGGSYNEQFF. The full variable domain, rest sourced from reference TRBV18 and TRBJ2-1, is NAGVMQNPRHLVRRRGQEARLRCSPMKGHSHVYWYRQLPEEGLKFMVYLQKENIIDESGMPKERFSAEFPKEGPSILRIQQVVRGDSAAYFCASSPPASGGSYNEQFFGPGTRLTVL.

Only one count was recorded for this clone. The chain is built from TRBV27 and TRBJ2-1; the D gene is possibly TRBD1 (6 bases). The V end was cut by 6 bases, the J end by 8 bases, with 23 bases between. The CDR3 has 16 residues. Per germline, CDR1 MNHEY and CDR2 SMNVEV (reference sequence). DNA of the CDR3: TGTGCCAGCAGCCGGGGTCGGTGGCAGGGGAGCGATGAGCAGTTCTTC. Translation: CASSRGRWQGSDEQFF.

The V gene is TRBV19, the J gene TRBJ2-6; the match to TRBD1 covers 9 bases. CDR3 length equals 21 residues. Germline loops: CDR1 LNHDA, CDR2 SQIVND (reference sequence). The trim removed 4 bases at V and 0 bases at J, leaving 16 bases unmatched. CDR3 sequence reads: CASSTIKKQGAQGSGANVLTF. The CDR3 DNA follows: TGTGCCAGTAGTACCATAAAAAAACAGGGGGCGCAGGGCTCTGGGGCCAACGTCCTGACTTTC.

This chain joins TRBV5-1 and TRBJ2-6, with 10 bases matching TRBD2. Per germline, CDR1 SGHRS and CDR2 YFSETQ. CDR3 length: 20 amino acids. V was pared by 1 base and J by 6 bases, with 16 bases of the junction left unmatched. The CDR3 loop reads CASSLPSGGAPALEANVLTF. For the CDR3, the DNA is TGCGCCAGCAGCTTGCCGAGCGGGGGGGCCCCAGCTCTTGAGGCCAACGTCCTGACTTTC.

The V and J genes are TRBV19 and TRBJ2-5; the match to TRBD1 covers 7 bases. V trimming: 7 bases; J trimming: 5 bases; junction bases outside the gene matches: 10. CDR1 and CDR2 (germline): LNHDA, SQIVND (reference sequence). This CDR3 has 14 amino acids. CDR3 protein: CASKGRGLMETQYF. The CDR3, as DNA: TGTGCCAGTAAGGGCAGGGGGTTGATGGAGACCCAGTACTTC.

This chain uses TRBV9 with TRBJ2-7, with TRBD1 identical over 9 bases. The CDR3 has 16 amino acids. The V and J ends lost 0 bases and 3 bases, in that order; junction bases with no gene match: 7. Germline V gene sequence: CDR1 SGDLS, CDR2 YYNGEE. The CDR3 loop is CASSVGDRVPLYEQYF. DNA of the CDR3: TGTGCCAGCAGCGTAGGGGACAGGGTCCCCCTCTACGAGCAGTACTTC.

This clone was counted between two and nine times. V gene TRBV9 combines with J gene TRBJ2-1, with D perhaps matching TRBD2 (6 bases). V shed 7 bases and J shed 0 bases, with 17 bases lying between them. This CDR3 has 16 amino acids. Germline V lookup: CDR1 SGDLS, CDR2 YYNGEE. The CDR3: CASGGNRRSSYNEQFF. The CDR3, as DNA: TGTGCCAGCGGCGGGAACCGACGGAGCTCCTACAATGAGCAGTTCTTC.

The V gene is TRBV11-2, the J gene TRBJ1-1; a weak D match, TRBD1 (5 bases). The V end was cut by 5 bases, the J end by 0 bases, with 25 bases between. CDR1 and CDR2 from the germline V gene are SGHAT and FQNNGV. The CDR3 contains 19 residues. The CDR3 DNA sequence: TGTGCCAGCAGCCACCGCATAGACAGCGCTCTCTCCATGAACACTGAAGCTTTCTTT. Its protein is CASSHRIDSALSMNTEAFF. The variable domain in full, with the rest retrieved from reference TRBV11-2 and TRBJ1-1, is EAGVAQSPRYKIIEKRQSVAFWCNPISGHATLYWYQQILGQGPKLLIQFQNNGVVDDSQLPKDRFSAERLKGVDSTLKIQPAKLEDSAVYLCASSHRIDSALSMNTEAFFGQGTRLTVV.

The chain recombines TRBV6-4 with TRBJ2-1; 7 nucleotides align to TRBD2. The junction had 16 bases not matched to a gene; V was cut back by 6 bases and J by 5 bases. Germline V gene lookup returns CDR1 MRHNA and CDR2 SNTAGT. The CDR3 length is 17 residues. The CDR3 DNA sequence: TGTGCCAGCAGGGTCCTAGCGGTCCTATGGAGGGACAATGAGCAGTTCTTC. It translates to CASRVLAVLWRDNEQFF.

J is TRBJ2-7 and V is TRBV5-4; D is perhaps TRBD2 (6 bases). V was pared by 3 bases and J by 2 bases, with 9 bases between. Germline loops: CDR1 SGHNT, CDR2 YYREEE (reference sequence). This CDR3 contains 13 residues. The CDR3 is CASSSGRTYEQYF. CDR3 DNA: TGTGCCAGCAGCTCCGGGAGAACCTACGAGCAGTACTTC.

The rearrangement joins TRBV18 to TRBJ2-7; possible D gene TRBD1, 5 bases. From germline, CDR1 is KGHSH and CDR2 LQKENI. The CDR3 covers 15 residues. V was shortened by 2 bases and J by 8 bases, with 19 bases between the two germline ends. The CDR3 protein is CASSPRPPTASQQYF. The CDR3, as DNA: TGTGCCAGCTCACCAAGACCCCCGACAGCAAGTCAGCAGTACTTC.

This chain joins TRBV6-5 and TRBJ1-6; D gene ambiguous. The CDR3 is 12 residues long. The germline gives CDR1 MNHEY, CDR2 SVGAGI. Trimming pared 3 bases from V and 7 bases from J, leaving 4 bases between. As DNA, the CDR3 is TGTGCCAGCAGTTATCGGAATTCACCCCTCCACTTT. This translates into CASSYRNSPLHF.

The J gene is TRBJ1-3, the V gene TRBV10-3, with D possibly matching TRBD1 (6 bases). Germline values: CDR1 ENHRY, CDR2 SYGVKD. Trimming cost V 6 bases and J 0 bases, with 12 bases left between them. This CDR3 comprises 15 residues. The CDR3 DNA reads TGTGCCATCAGCCCCCGGGACAACTCTGGAAACACCATATATTTT. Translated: CAISPRDNSGNTIYF.

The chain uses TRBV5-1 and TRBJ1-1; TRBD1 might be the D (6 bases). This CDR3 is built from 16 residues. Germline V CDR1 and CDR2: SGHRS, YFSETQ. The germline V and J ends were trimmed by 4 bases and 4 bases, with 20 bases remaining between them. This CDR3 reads CASSQEGGEVSTEAFF. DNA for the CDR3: TGCGCCAGCAGCCAAGAGGGGGGGGAGGTGAGCACTGAAGCTTTCTTT.

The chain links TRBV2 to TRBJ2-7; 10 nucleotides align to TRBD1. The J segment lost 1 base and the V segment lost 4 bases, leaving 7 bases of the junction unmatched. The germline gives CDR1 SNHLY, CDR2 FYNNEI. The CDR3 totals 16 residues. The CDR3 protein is CASSGQGAGLSYEQYF. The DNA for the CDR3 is TGTGCCAGCAGTGGACAGGGGGCAGGATTGTCCTACGAGCAGTACTTC.

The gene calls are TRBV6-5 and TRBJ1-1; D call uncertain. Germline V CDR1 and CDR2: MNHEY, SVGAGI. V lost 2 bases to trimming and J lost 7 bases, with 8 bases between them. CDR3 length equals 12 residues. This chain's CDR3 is CASSYMAGEAFF. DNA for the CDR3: TGTGCCAGCAGTTACATGGCAGGTGAAGCTTTCTTT.

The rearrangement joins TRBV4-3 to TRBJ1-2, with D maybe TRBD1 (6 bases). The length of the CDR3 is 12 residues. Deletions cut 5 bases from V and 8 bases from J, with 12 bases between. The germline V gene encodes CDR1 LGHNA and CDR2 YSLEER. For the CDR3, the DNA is TGCGCCAGCAGCAAGGGGGGAGGGGGCTACACCTTC. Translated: CASSKGGGGYTF.

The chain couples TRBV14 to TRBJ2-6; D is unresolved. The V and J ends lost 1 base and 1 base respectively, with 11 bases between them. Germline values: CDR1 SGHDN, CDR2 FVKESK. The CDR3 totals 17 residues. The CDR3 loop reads CASSQGESSSGANVLTF. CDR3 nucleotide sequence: TGTGCCAGCAGCCAAGGCGAAAGTTCTTCTGGGGCCAACGTCCTGACTTTC.

Written as DNA, the CDR3 is TGTGCCAGCAGCTTGCTTAGCGGATATGAGCAGTTCTTC. It translates to CASSLLSGYEQFF. V gene TRBV5-6 combines with J gene TRBJ2-1; a possible D gene is TRBD2 (6 bases). Trimming shortened V by 1 base and J by 8 bases, and 10 bases separated the two germline ends. CDR3 length equals 13 residues. Looked up from germline, CDR1 is SGHDT and CDR2 is YYEEEE.

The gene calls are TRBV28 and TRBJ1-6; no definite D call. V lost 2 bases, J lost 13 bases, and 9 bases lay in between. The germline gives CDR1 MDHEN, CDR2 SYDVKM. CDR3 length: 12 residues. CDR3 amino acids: CASSLVQSPLHF. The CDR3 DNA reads TGTGCCAGCAGTTTAGTGCAGTCGCCCCTCCACTTT.

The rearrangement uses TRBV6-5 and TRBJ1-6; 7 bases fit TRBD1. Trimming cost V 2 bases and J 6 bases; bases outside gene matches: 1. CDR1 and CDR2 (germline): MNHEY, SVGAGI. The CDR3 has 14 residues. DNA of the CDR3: TGTGCCAGCAGTTACAGGGGGCCTAATTCACCCCTCCACTTT. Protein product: CASSYRGPNSPLHF.

The CDR3 DNA reads as TGTGCCAGCAGCCCCGGGACTAAAGACAATGAGCAGTTCTTC. Residues: CASSPGTKDNEQFF. The rearrangement links TRBV5-4 to TRBJ2-1; 7 nucleotides line up with TRBD2. Germline V lookup: CDR1 SGHNT, CDR2 YYREEE (reference sequence). With 4 bases clipped from V and 5 bases from J, the junction kept 6 bases outside the gene matches. This CDR3 comprises 14 residues. Combining the CDR3 with reference TRBV5-4 and TRBJ2-1 gives the whole variable domain ETGVTQSPTHLIKTRGQQVTLRCSSQSGHNTVSWYQQALGQGPQFIFQYYREEENGRGNFPPRFSGLQFPNYSSELNVNALELDDSALYLCASSPGTKDNEQFFGPGTRLTVL.

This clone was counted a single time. The CDR3 here is CASSLGVTGFSLNTEAFF. The CDR3 nucleotides are TGTGCCAGCAGCTTGGGGGTGACAGGGTTCTCATTGAACACTGAAGCTTTCTTT. The chain couples TRBV5-6 to TRBJ1-1; 7 bases agree with TRBD1. The J segment lost 0 bases and the V segment lost 0 bases, leaving 11 bases of the junction unmatched. CDR3 length: 18 residues. Germline CDR1 SGHDT, CDR2 YYEEEE.